This TCR beta chain emerged from a study of T cell responses to AZD1222 COVID-19 vaccine. Libraries were prepared by immunoSEQ multiplex PCR; TCRdb keeps only in-frame clonotypes and omits some of them. The data hold about 78,000 clones, with approximately 88% observed a single time. Germline assignment: CDR1 SGHRS and CDR2 YFSETQ. The V gene lost 0 bases and the J gene lost 9 bases, with 10 bases spanning the gap. There are 13 residues in the CDR3. Here the sequenced sample was peripheral blood, taken on day 0 of MenACWY control vaccination. The receptor's source is an adult in good health. The chain is built from TRBV5-1 and TRBJ2-1; the D call may be TRBD1 or TRBD2 (5 bases each). CDR3 in amino acids: CASSLESGGEQFF. Here the CDR3 DNA reads TGCGCCAGCAGCTTGGAGTCTGGGGGTGAGCAGTTCTTC.